These 13 T cell receptor beta chains originate from one sample sequenced in a study of blood T cells in healthy people across ages. PCR was performed a second time for roughly 7 to 12 cycles using a sample-barcoded 5' primer and a J-beta primer mix. MiXCR, applied by TCRdb to the 5' RACE reads, yields one record per CDR3 protein. The table lists about 930,000 distinct CDR3 sequences, about 28% of them singletons. The sample was also reused in another study, on T cells of mothers and their children.

Sequenced sample: blood. Receptors originate from a woman between 35 and 50 years old in good health.

Many counts were recorded for this clonotype. The chain carries TRBV10-3 and TRBJ2-5; D remains ambiguous. The CDR3 is made up of 12 amino acids. Trimming took 4 bases from V and 3 from J, leaving 6 bases between them. Per germline, CDR1 ENHRY and CDR2 SYGVKD. CDR3 protein: CAISGAKETQYF. DNA of the CDR3: TGTGCCATCAGTGGGGCAAAAGAGACCCAGTACTTC.

The table lists this clonotype with many counts. This sequence joins TRBV20-1 and TRBJ2-1, with 9 positions matching TRBD1. Trimming at V came to 5 bases and at J to 1 base, leaving 18 bases not matched to a gene. The CDR3 is 19 amino acids. CDR1 DFQATT and CDR2 SNEGSKA come from the germline V gene (reference sequence). CDR3 nucleotide sequence: TGCAGTGCTGCTTCTCCGGGACAGGGATCACGTTTGTCCTACAATGAGCAGTTCTTC. Protein sequence: CSAASPGQGSRLSYNEQFF.

This clonotype was recorded a few times. The chain links TRBV10-3 to TRBJ1-3; D ambiguous. With 6 bases removed from V and 4 bases from J, the gap between germline ends came to 13 bases. CDR3 size: 14 residues. Germline V gene data show CDR1 as ENHRY and CDR2 as SYGVKD. Here the CDR3 reads CAIRPRGYGNTIYF. The DNA of the CDR3 is TGTGCCATCAGGCCTCGGGGTTACGGAAACACCATATATTTT.

V and J are TRBV5-1 and TRBJ2-3; D gene ambiguous. Germline values: CDR1 SGHRS, CDR2 YFSETQ. CDR3 length equals 13 residues. V lost 1 base to trimming and J lost 5 bases, with 8 bases between them. This CDR3 reads CASSLSHQDTQYF. Here the CDR3 DNA reads TGCGCCAGCAGCTTGTCGCACCAAGATACGCAGTATTTT. Drawing the rest from reference TRBV5-1 and TRBJ2-3, the complete variable domain is KAGVTQTPRYLIKTRGQQVTLSCSPISGHRSVSWYQQTPGQGLQFLFEYFSETQRNKGNFPGRFSGRQFSNSRSEMNVSTLELGDSALYLCASSLSHQDTQYFGPGTRLTVL.

At least ten counts were recorded for this clonotype. The chain joins TRBV5-1 to TRBJ2-3, with D possibly matching TRBD2 (6 bases). Germline V gene sequence: CDR1 SGHRS, CDR2 YFSETQ. V lost 1 base, J lost 2 bases, and 11 bases lay in between. The CDR3 covers 15 residues. Here the CDR3 DNA reads TGCGCCAGCAGCTTGAGCGGGCCCTCCACAGATACGCAGTATTTT. Its protein product is CASSLSGPSTDTQYF.

This clonotype showed up many times. The rearrangement uses TRBV6-4 and TRBJ2-2, with a tentative D call TRBD2 (5 bases). Per germline, CDR1 MRHNA and CDR2 SNTAGT. This CDR3 is 13 amino acids long. The V and J ends lost 2 bases and 4 bases respectively, with 5 bases between them. CDR3 sequence (DNA): TGTGCCAGCAGTGACACTAGCACCGGGGAGCTGTTTTTT. It translates to CASSDTSTGELFF.

This clonotype occurred many times. V usage is TRBV29-1 and J usage is TRBJ2-1; D gene unclear. In germline, CDR1 is SQVTM, CDR2 ANQGSEA. V was pared by 6 bases and J by 2 bases, with 5 bases between. The CDR3 consists of 11 residues. The CDR3 protein is CSVTTYNEQFF. The CDR3, as DNA: TGCAGCGTAACCACCTACAATGAGCAGTTCTTC.

The chain joins TRBV6-2 or TRBV6-3 to TRBJ2-1; D gene unclear. Germline CDR1 reads MNHEY; CDR2 reads SVGEGT. The CDR3 runs to 11 residues. V dropped 5 bases and J dropped 9 bases, with 8 bases sitting between them. The CDR3 bases are TGTGCCAGCAGTCGCAATACTGAGCAGTTCTTC. Protein sequence: CASSRNTEQFF.

Ten or more counts support this clonotype. The V call is TRBV10-3, the J call TRBJ2-1, with 8 bases lining up with TRBD1. This CDR3 has 15 amino acids. Germline-derived CDR1 and CDR2 are ENHRY and SYGVKD. V was pared by 4 bases and J by 2 bases, with 4 bases of the junction left unmatched. The CDR3 nucleotides are TGTGCCATCAGTGTGGACAGGGACACCTACAATGAGCAGTTCTTC. Translated: CAISVDRDTYNEQFF.

A word on this clonotype: A much more abundant neighbour one base away suggests this may be a read error. The V gene is TRBV5-1, the J gene TRBJ1-1; D remains ambiguous. The CDR3 consists of 13 residues. CDR1 is SGHRS and CDR2 is YFSETQ in the germline V gene. In DNA form, the CDR3 reads TGCGCCATCAGCTTTGAGATGAACACTGAAGCTTTCTTT. Encoded protein: CAISFEMNTEAFF.

The J gene is TRBJ1-1, the V gene TRBV7-2; a possible D gene is TRBD1 (6 bases). The CDR3 runs to 13 residues. The V gene's germline CDR1 is SGHTA and CDR2 FQGNSA. Trimming pared 5 bases from V and 7 bases from J, leaving 14 bases between. The CDR3 spells CASSPTGCGEAFF. CDR3 DNA sequence: TGTGCCAGCAGCCCGACAGGCTGCGGTGAAGCTTTCTTT.

This clonotype was seen many times. V is TRBV6-2 or TRBV6-3 and J is TRBJ2-1; TRBD1 matches 8 bases. The CDR3 covers 15 residues. V was clipped by 0 bases and J by 3 bases; unmatched bases: 1. Germline V CDR1 and CDR2: MNHEY, SVGEGT. The CDR3 bases are TGTGCCAGCAGTTACTCCGGGACAGGCTACAATGAGCAGTTCTTC. Encoded protein: CASSYSGTGYNEQFF.

At least ten counts were recorded for this clonotype. The J gene is TRBJ2-5, the V gene TRBV10-3; 16 positions agree with TRBD2. After removal of 6 bases from V and 1 base from J, the junction contained 11 bases not matched to a gene. Germline lookup yields CDR1 ENHRY and CDR2 SYGVKD. CDR3 size: 19 residues. The DNA for the CDR3 is TGTGCCATCAGAAGGGGACTAGCGGGGGGGCCGCAAGGCCAAGAGACCCAGTACTTC. Amino acids: CAIRRGLAGGPQGQETQYF.